This T cell receptor (beta chain) came from a study of technical replicates of blood from a handful of donors. The V gene end was trimmed by 3 bases and the J gene end by 5 bases; junction bases not matched to a gene: 1. Germline V gene lookup returns CDR1 SEHNR and CDR2 FQNEAQ (reference sequence). The CDR3 consists of 14 residues. This table comes from immunoSEQ multiplex PCR, and its TCRdb copy is limited to in-frame clones, with some not included. This sample has tens of thousands of clones, with approximately 84% found just once. Sequencing used PBMCs. The TCR comes from a human donor in good health. Some clones in this sample may be carry-over from other donors' samples. The V and J genes are TRBV7-9 and TRBJ2-7, with 13 bases matching TRBD2. CDR3 bases: TGTGCCAGCAGCTTCGGACTAGCGGGAGACGAGCAGTACTTC. This gives the protein CASSFGLAGDEQYF.